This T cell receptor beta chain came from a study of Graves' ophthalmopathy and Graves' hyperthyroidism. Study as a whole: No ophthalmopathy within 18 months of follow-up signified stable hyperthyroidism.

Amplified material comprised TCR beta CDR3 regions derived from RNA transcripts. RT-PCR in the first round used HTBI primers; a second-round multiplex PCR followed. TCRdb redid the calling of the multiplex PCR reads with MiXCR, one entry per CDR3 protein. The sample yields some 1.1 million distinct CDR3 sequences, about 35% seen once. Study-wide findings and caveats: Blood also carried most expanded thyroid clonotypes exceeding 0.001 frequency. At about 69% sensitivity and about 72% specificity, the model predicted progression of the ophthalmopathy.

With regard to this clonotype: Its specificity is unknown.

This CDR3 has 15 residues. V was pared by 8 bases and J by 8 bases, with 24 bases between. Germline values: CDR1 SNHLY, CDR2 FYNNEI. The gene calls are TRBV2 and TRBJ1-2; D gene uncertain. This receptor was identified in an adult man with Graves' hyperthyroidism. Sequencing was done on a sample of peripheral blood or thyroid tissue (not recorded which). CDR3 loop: CASGYSVGWSQGYTF. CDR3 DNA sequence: TGTGCCAGCGGTTACTCGGTAGGCTGGTCCCAAGGCTACACCTTC.